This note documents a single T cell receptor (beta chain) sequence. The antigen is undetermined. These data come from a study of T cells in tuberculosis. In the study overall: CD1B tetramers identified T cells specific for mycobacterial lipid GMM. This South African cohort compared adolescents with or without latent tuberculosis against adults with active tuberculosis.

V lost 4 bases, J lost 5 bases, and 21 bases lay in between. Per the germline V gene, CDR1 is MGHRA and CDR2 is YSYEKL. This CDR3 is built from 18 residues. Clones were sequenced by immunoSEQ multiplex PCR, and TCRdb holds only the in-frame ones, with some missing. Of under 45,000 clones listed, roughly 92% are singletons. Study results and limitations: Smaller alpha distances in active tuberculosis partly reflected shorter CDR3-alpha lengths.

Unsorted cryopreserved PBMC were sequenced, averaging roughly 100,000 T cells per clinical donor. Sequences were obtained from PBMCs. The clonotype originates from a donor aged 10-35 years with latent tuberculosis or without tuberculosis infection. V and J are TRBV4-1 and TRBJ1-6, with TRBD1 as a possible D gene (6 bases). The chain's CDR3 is CASSPSSLGQTHNSPLHF. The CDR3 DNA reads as TGCGCCAGCAGCCCGTCCTCACTCGGACAGACACATAATTCACCCCTCCACTTT.